One sample yielded the 20 T cell receptor beta chains listed below, sequenced in a study of shared clonotypes between healthy human individuals. CD45RO-negative, CCR7-selected cells formed the naive CD8 fraction, which excluded terminally differentiated effector memory CD45RA+ cells. The data were produced by immunoSEQ multiplex PCR, yet TCRdb's version contains in-frame clones alone and is incomplete. The table has around 2,100,000 clones, around 96% seen once. Material: naive CD8+ T cells sorted from blood. All receptors derive from a young man in good health.

The V gene is TRBV9, the J gene TRBJ2-3, with D perhaps matching TRBD1 or TRBD2 (5 bases each). V shed 4 bases and J shed 8 bases, with 17 bases lying between them. This CDR3 contains 14 residues. Germline V gene data show CDR1 as SGDLS and CDR2 as YYNGEE. The CDR3 loop is CASSPRTSQGTQYF. The CDR3 DNA reads TGTGCCAGCAGCCCCCGAACTAGTCAGGGTACGCAGTATTTT.

As for this clone: Other nucleotide sequences in the sample specify the same CDR3. This chain uses TRBV6-5 with TRBJ1-1; D unclear. The germline CDR1 and CDR2 sequences are MNHEY and SVGAGI. V was trimmed by 4 bases and J by 2 bases, leaving 11 bases between them. This CDR3 contains 14 residues. The CDR3 DNA reads as TGTGCCAGCAGTTCACTTGGACTAAACACTGAAGCTTTCTTT. It specifies CASSSLGLNTEAFF.

In the case of this clone: The same CDR3 arises from other DNA sequences in this sample as well. This chain connects TRBV7-9 to TRBJ2-5; D might be TRBD1 (6 bases). The germline gives CDR1 SEHNR, CDR2 FQNEAQ (reference sequence). The CDR3 runs to 14 residues. Trimming removed 2 bases from V and 2 bases from J, with 9 bases in between. The CDR3 bases are TGTGCCAGCAGCTTAATACAGGGTCAAGAGACCCAGTACTTC. This codes for CASSLIQGQETQYF.

This CDR3 is CASSPTRNGELFF. The CDR3 DNA sequence: TGCGCCAGCAGCCCCACCCGTAACGGGGAGCTGTTTTTT. The chain employs TRBV4-1 and TRBJ2-2; D uncertain. Germline CDR1 and CDR2: MGHRA and YSYEKL. V lost 4 bases and J 7 bases, leaving 10 bases between the germline ends. CDR3 length equals 13 residues.

This rearrangement joins TRBV11-1 to TRBJ2-5, with D perhaps assigned TRBD1 or TRBD2 (6 bases each). Trimming cost V 8 bases and J 5 bases, with 21 bases left between them. Germline V CDR1 and CDR2: SGHAT, FQDESV (reference sequence). The CDR3 spans 15 residues. Here the CDR3 reads CASGPMGGAGETQYF. The CDR3 bases are TGTGCCAGCGGACCCATGGGGGGCGCGGGGGAGACCCAGTACTTC.

In this sample, this clone turned up once. V is TRBV19 and J is TRBJ2-7; tentative D call: TRBD2 (6 bases). Germline values: CDR1 LNHDA, CDR2 SQIVND (reference sequence). Trimming removed 3 bases at V and 4 bases at J, with 16 bases between. The CDR3 has 15 amino acids. CDR3 in DNA: TGTGCCAGTAGTATTTGGGACTCCGCGGCTTACGAGCAGTACTTC. Translation: CASSIWDSAAYEQYF.

This clone was seen once. The J gene is TRBJ2-7, the V gene TRBV11-2, with 8 bases identical to TRBD1. This CDR3 has 14 residues. V was clipped by 1 base and J by 4 bases; unmatched bases: 3. Germline V gene lookup returns CDR1 SGHAT and CDR2 FQNNGV. Written as DNA, the CDR3 is TGTGCCAGCAGCTTAGTCAGGGGGCAATACGAGCAGTACTTC. This codes for CASSLVRGQYEQYF. The full variable domain, in which reference TRBV11-2 and TRBJ2-7 provide the parts outside the CDR3, is EAGVAQSPRYKIIEKRQSVAFWCNPISGHATLYWYQQILGQGPKLLIQFQNNGVVDDSQLPKDRFSAERLKGVDSTLKIQPAKLEDSAVYLCASSLVRGQYEQYFGPGTRLTVT.

The chain employs TRBV29-1 and TRBJ2-3; 7 bases match TRBD1. Germline V CDR1 and CDR2: SQVTM, ANQGSEA. The CDR3 consists of 16 residues. With 0 bases clipped from V and 3 bases from J, the junction kept 9 bases outside the gene matches. CDR3 coding DNA: TGCAGCGTTGAAGATCCCAGGGACAGCAGTACAGATACGCAGTATTTT. Translated, it gives CSVEDPRDSSTDTQYF.

As for this clone: The sample holds other DNA sequences that translate to the same CDR3. The chain couples TRBV11-2 to TRBJ2-3; no reliable D call. The V gene's germline CDR1 is SGHAT and CDR2 FQNNGV. CDR3 length: 11 residues. V was pared by 1 base and J by 6 bases, with 2 bases between. CDR3 loop: CASSLVDTQYF. For the CDR3, the DNA is TGTGCCAGCAGCTTAGTTGATACGCAGTATTTT. The whole variable domain, remainder taken from reference TRBV11-2 and TRBJ2-3, is EAGVAQSPRYKIIEKRQSVAFWCNPISGHATLYWYQQILGQGPKLLIQFQNNGVVDDSQLPKDRFSAERLKGVDSTLKIQPAKLEDSAVYLCASSLVDTQYFGPGTRLTVL.

The table lists this clone with a few counts. Other DNA sequences in this specimen translate into the identical CDR3. The J gene is TRBJ2-2, the V gene TRBV9, with D unclear. CDR3 length: 12 amino acids. Trimming shortened V by 0 bases and J by 6 bases, and 3 bases separated the two germline ends. Per germline, CDR1 SGDLS and CDR2 YYNGEE. The CDR3 DNA reads as TGTGCCAGCAGCGTAGCGCCCGGGGAGCTGTTTTTT. Amino acids: CASSVAPGELFF.

The chain combines TRBV9 with TRBJ1-1, with D unresolved. Germline V gene sequence: CDR1 SGDLS, CDR2 YYNGEE. This CDR3 is built from 13 residues. Trimming removed 4 bases from V and 6 bases from J, with 13 bases in between. The CDR3 DNA is TGTGCCAGCAGCCACGGAGGAGTCTCTGAAGCTTTCTTT. Translating it yields CASSHGGVSEAFF. Supplemented by reference TRBV9 and TRBJ1-1, the full variable domain reads DSGVTQTPKHLITATGQRVTLRCSPRSGDLSVYWYQQSLDQGLQFLIQYYNGEERAKGNILERFSAQQFPDLHSELNLSSLELGDSALYFCASSHGGVSEAFFGQGTRLTVV.

This clone has a handful of counts. The J gene is TRBJ1-6, the V gene TRBV4-1; 8 positions agree with TRBD1. The CDR3 has 16 residues. Trimming took 0 bases from V and 11 from J; bases not matched to a gene: 9. CDR1 and CDR2 from the germline V gene are MGHRA and YSYEKL. In DNA form, the CDR3 reads TGCGCCAGCAGCCAAGAAGGCAGGGGGCCGTCGCCACCCCTCCACTTT. Its translation: CASSQEGRGPSPPLHF.

The chain combines TRBV27 with TRBJ1-6, with D tentatively TRBD1 (6 bases). V gave up 6 bases and J gave up 5 bases, with 11 bases separating them. The CDR3 is made up of 14 amino acids. The germline gives CDR1 MNHEY, CDR2 SMNVEV (reference sequence). CDR3 sequence reads: CASRPGVNNSPLHF. Written as DNA, the CDR3 is TGTGCCAGCAGACCAGGGGTAAATAATTCACCCCTCCACTTT.

This clone was counted a single time. The chain links TRBV13 to TRBJ2-1; the match to TRBD2 covers 10 bases. J was trimmed by 5 bases and V by 4 bases; bases with no gene match: 5. The CDR3 is 15 amino acids. Germline assignment: CDR1 PRHDT and CDR2 FYEKMQ (reference sequence). CDR3: CASSWSGGANNEQFF. The CDR3 DNA reads as TGTGCCAGCAGCTGGAGCGGGGGGGCAAACAATGAGCAGTTCTTC.

About this clone: A read error may produce the germline difference seen at one junction end. This chain connects TRBV5-5 to TRBJ2-7; TRBD1 or TRBD2 may be the D gene (5 bases each). Germline CDR1 SGHKS, CDR2 YYEKEE (reference sequence). CDR3 length equals 14 residues. The DNA of the CDR3 is TGTGCCAACAGCTTAGGGGACGCGGGTTACGAGCAGTACTTC. It encodes CANSLGDAGYEQYF.

This clone was detected only once. The J gene is TRBJ2-5, the V gene TRBV4-1, with TRBD2 as a possible D gene (5 bases). Germline V gene sequence: CDR1 MGHRA, CDR2 YSYEKL. The V and J ends lost 1 base and 7 bases respectively, with 7 bases between them. There are 12 residues in the CDR3. The CDR3: CASSQGAGTQYF. The CDR3 DNA reads as TGCGCCAGCAGCCAAGGCGCGGGGACCCAGTACTTC.

This clone was recorded once. V gene TRBV9 combines with J gene TRBJ1-2; D gene ambiguous. From germline, CDR1 is SGDLS and CDR2 YYNGEE. Trimming shortened V by 4 bases and J by 0 bases, and 10 bases separated the two germline ends. This CDR3 is built from 14 residues. The CDR3 loop is CASSPTVTNYGYTF. CDR3 nucleotide sequence: TGTGCCAGCAGCCCCACGGTTACTAACTATGGCTACACCTTC.

The chain uses TRBV5-6 and TRBJ2-7, with 9 bases lining up with TRBD1. Looked up from germline, CDR1 is SGHDT and CDR2 is YYEEEE. The junction had 7 bases not matched to a gene; V was cut back by 4 bases and J by 11 bases. The CDR3 runs 12 residues. DNA for the CDR3: TGTGCCAGCAGCATGACAGGGGGGCTCGAGTACTTC. It is translated as CASSMTGGLEYF.

The V call is TRBV10-3, the J call TRBJ2-7; tentatively, D is TRBD1 (6 bases). The V and J ends lost 8 bases and 10 bases respectively, with 21 bases between them. Germline V gene sequence: CDR1 ENHRY, CDR2 SYGVKD. The CDR3 extends over 13 amino acids. This CDR3 is CAIGGDDGLVQYF. The CDR3 DNA reads TGTGCCATCGGGGGCGACGACGGCCTCGTACAGTACTTC.

This clone showed up just once. The genes are TRBV5-4 and TRBJ1-2; 12 bases align to TRBD1. The V gene end was trimmed by 5 bases and the J gene end by 4 bases; junction bases not matched to a gene: 6. Germline CDR1 SGHNT, CDR2 YYREEE (reference sequence). The CDR3 runs 15 residues. CDR3 nucleotide sequence: TGTGCCAGCAGTCCCGGGACAGGGGGCGTCTATGGCTACACCTTC. Protein: CASSPGTGGVYGYTF.